Listed below are T cell receptor beta chains from one sample, sequenced in a study of shared clonotypes between healthy human individuals. Profiled with immunoSEQ multiplex PCR; TCRdb holds only in-frame clones, not every one. The sample lists 550,000 to 850,000 clones, 55% to 75% occurring once. Sequenced input: memory CD4+ T cells sorted from blood. Every receptor here comes from a young woman in good health. Each CDR3 is given with its conserved first and last residue. Fields, in order: CDR3 protein, CDR3 DNA, D gene, CDR3 length, V gene, clone size, J gene. D genes are given only for firm matches. Clone sizes are given selectively: once, few, many, or a class where the clone is expanded.

CASSPNVLGAGWNQPQHF,TGTGCCAGTAGTCCCAACGTTTTGGGGGCAGGGTGGAATCAGCCCCAGCATTTT,.,18,TRBV19,once,TRBJ1-5
CASSEELGGGYQPQHF,TGTGCCAGCAGTGAAGAATTGGGGGGAGGGTATCAGCCCCAGCATTTT,.,16,TRBV6-1,.,TRBJ1-5
CASSLADRLAGPYCDF,TGTGCCAGCAGCTTAGCTGACAGACTGGCAGGGCCCTACTGCGACTTC,.,16,TRBV7-9,.,TRBJ1-2
CASSLGDQETQYF,TGTGCCAGCTCACTAGGCGATCAAGAGACCCAGTACTTC,.,13,TRBV18,.,TRBJ2-5
CASSSGEALNEQFF,TGTGCCAGCAGCTCCGGGGAGGCTCTTAATGAGCAGTTCTTC,.,14,TRBV7-3,.,TRBJ2-1
CASSIGLAGEQFF,TGTGCCAGTAGTATAGGGCTAGCCGGTGAGCAGTTCTTC,.,13,TRBV19,once,TRBJ2-1
CASSLERGNQPQHF,TGTGCCAGCAGCTTGGAAAGAGGCAATCAGCCCCAGCATTTT,.,14,TRBV7-9,.,TRBJ1-5
CASASGQAITIYF,TGTGCCAGCGCGTCCGGACAGGCCATCACCATATATTTT,TRBD1,13,TRBV28,.,TRBJ1-3
CASSPPGSTYEQYF,TGTGCCAGCAGTCCCCCGGGATCCACCTACGAGCAGTACTTC,.,14,TRBV28,.,TRBJ2-7
CASNGQIDQPQHF,TGTGCCAGCAACGGACAGATCGATCAGCCCCAGCATTTT,.,13,TRBV7-9,.,TRBJ1-5
CASSPRDSLMNTEAFF,TGTGCCAGCTCACCAAGGGACAGTCTAATGAACACTGAAGCTTTCTTT,TRBD1,16,TRBV18,.,TRBJ1-1
CASSLQGSDTQYF,TGTGCCAGCAGCTTACAGGGATCAGATACGCAGTATTTT,.,13,TRBV7-2,.,TRBJ2-3
CASSSTLGGSGANVLTF,TGTGCCAGCAGTTCCACCCTGGGGGGTTCGGGGGCCAACGTCCTGACTTTC,.,17,TRBV28,.,TRBJ2-6
CASSPSGRNEQFF,TGTGCCAGTAGCCCTAGCGGGAGAAATGAGCAGTTCTTC,TRBD2,13,TRBV19,.,TRBJ2-1
CASSPNAGLAGVGGELFF,TGTGCCAGCAGCCCTAACGCCGGACTAGCGGGAGTCGGCGGGGAGCTGTTTTTT,TRBD2,18,TRBV5-4,.,TRBJ2-2
CASSRGTNNNEQFF,TGTGCCAGCAGCCGCGGGACTAATAACAATGAGCAGTTCTTC,TRBD2,14,TRBV11-2,.,TRBJ2-1
CASSLGTGFGEQYF,TGTGCCAGCAGCTTAGGGACCGGATTTGGCGAGCAGTACTTC,.,14,TRBV7-9,.,TRBJ2-7
CASSLGGESHNEQFF,TGTGCCAGTTCCCTTGGAGGGGAGTCCCACAATGAGCAGTTCTTC,.,15,TRBV5-8,.,TRBJ2-1
CASSLALGELFF,TGTGCCAGCAGCTTAGCTCTCGGGGAGCTGTTTTTT,.,12,TRBV7-2,few,TRBJ2-2
CASSAALAGGADTQYF,TGTGCCAGCAGTGCGGCACTAGCGGGAGGGGCCGATACGCAGTATTTT,TRBD2,16,TRBV2,.,TRBJ2-3
CASSVGQGGQPQHF,TGTGCCAGCAGCGTAGGTCAGGGAGGTCAGCCCCAGCATTTT,.,14,TRBV9,once,TRBJ1-5
CASSSAGTALGDTQYF,TGTGCCAGCAGCTCCGCCGGGACTGCTCTTGGGGATACGCAGTATTTT,.,16,TRBV11-2,.,TRBJ2-3
CASKGTSRDTQYF,TGTGCCAGCAAGGGGACTAGCAGAGATACGCAGTATTTT,TRBD2,13,TRBV6-6,once,TRBJ2-3
CASSPIFQGNTEAFF,TGCGCCAGCAGCCCGATATTCCAGGGGAACACTGAAGCTTTCTTT,.,15,TRBV4-1,.,TRBJ1-1
CASSLGRETDTQYF,TGCGCCAGCAGCTTGGGGAGGGAAACAGATACGCAGTATTTT,.,14,TRBV5-1,.,TRBJ2-3
CASKGFFGGNTEAFF,TGTGCCAGCAAAGGATTCTTCGGTGGTAACACTGAAGCTTTCTTT,.,15,TRBV11-2,.,TRBJ1-1
CAVNAWASGRTSSYNEQFF,TGCGCCGTTAACGCCTGGGCTAGCGGGAGGACTTCCTCCTACAATGAGCAGTTCTTC,TRBD2,19,TRBV10-1,.,TRBJ2-1
CASSPRQQETQYF,TGTGCCAGCTCACCACGGCAGCAAGAGACCCAGTACTTC,.,13,TRBV18,.,TRBJ2-5
CASSMGPAGGRHEQYF,TGTGCCAGTAGTATGGGGCCTGCGGGAGGGCGCCACGAGCAGTACTTC,TRBD2,16,TRBV19,.,TRBJ2-7
CASSLGRQRTDTQYF,TGTGCCAGCAGCTTAGGTCGACAGCGCACAGATACGCAGTATTTT,.,15,TRBV11-2,.,TRBJ2-3
CASMSGGSSYNEQFF,TGTGCCAGCATGTCCGGAGGAAGCTCCTACAATGAGCAGTTCTTC,.,15,TRBV28,.,TRBJ2-1
CASTSPGQGGGYEQYF,TGTGCCAGCACCTCCCCGGGACAGGGCGGAGGGTACGAGCAGTACTTC,TRBD1,16,TRBV2,once,TRBJ2-7
CSVEDGKAESTDTQYF,TGCAGCGTTGAAGACGGAAAGGCCGAAAGCACAGATACGCAGTATTTT,.,16,TRBV29-1,few,TRBJ2-3
CSVLLRDGNTIYF,TGCAGCGTTCTCCTGAGAGACGGAAACACCATATATTTT,.,13,TRBV29-1,few,TRBJ1-3
CASIGGGGAPFSGANVLTF,TGTGCCAGTATCGGGGGTGGAGGGGCACCATTCTCTGGGGCCAACGTCCTGACTTTC,.,19,TRBV19,.,TRBJ2-6
CASRDGTGAGEQYF,TGTGCCAGCAGAGACGGGACAGGGGCCGGCGAGCAGTACTTC,TRBD1,14,TRBV2,.,TRBJ2-7
CASSFGGAPSTDTQYF,TGCGCCAGCAGCTTTGGGGGAGCACCAAGCACAGATACGCAGTATTTT,.,16,TRBV5-1,.,TRBJ2-3
CASSGQGNAGELFF,TGTGCCAGCAGTGGCCAGGGAAACGCCGGGGAGCTGTTTTTT,.,14,TRBV6-4,.,TRBJ2-2
CASSLGIPGNTIYF,TGTGCCAGCAGTTTAGGAATACCTGGAAACACCATATATTTT,.,14,TRBV27,.,TRBJ1-3